The 22 T cell receptor beta chains in this list originate from one sample, sequenced in a study of shared clonotypes between healthy human individuals (dated by TCRdb to the early 2020s). The library relied on the immunoSEQ multiplex PCR assay. What TCRdb holds here is the immuneACCESS table cut down to in-frame rearrangements. Part of the clones is not present; checked against another copy, under half of the missing clones reflect an unresolved V gene, and the others are unexplained. Across this sample there are under 2,500,000 clones, with almost 96% seen only once. The ten biggest clones cover approximately 0.13% of the sample. Input material: naive CD4+ T cells sorted from blood. The cell subset or site label corresponds to: CD45RA+ positively selected. All receptors come from a man younger than 35 in good health.

This chain connects TRBV13 to TRBJ1-3; no clear D gene. The germline V gene has CDR1 PRHDT and CDR2 FYEKMQ (reference sequence). This CDR3 spans 13 amino acids. Trimming pared 4 bases from V and 7 bases from J, leaving 11 bases between. The CDR3 sequence is CASSSIARNTIYF. Here the CDR3 DNA reads TGTGCCAGCAGCTCCATTGCCCGGAACACCATATATTTT.

The chain uses TRBV7-2 and TRBJ2-5; D is unresolved. Germline V CDR1 and CDR2: SGHTA, FQGNSA. The V and J ends lost 1 base and 1 base respectively, with 7 bases between them. The CDR3 sequence is 14 residues long. This CDR3 reads CASSLGMPQETQYF. The CDR3 DNA follows: TGTGCCAGCAGCTTAGGAATGCCCCAAGAGACCCAGTACTTC.

CDR3 coding DNA: TGTGCCAGCGGCTCCCAGGGGACGGAGACCCAGTACTTC. It translates to CASGSQGTETQYF. V usage is TRBV27 and J usage is TRBJ2-5; a weak D match, TRBD1 (6 bases). CDR3 length: 13 amino acids. The germline V gene encodes CDR1 MNHEY and CDR2 SMNVEV (reference sequence). The V gene lost 8 bases and the J gene lost 5 bases, with 15 bases spanning the gap.

The chain links TRBV10-3 to TRBJ1-1; the match to TRBD1 covers 8 bases. Germline V gene data show CDR1 as ENHRY and CDR2 as SYGVKD. Losses at the gene ends were 3 bases for V and 3 bases for J; bases not matched to a gene: 9. The CDR3 loop spans 16 amino acids. The CDR3 reads CAISEKQGVLYTEAFF. The CDR3, as DNA: TGTGCCATCAGTGAAAAACAGGGGGTATTGTACACTGAAGCTTTCTTT.

Concerning this clone: Other DNA sequences in this specimen translate into the identical CDR3. The chain employs TRBV18 and TRBJ2-7; TRBD1 aligns across 7 bases. V shed 6 bases, J shed 3 bases, and the junction held 8 bases outside the gene matches. CDR3 size: 14 residues. Per the germline V gene, CDR1 is KGHSH and CDR2 is LQKENI. The CDR3 DNA reads TGTGCCAGCTCGCCTCCGGGACAGATCTACGAGCAGTACTTC. It encodes CASSPPGQIYEQYF.

The chain has TRBV5-8 and TRBJ2-7; 10 nucleotides agree with TRBD1. The CDR3 spans 15 residues. The V and J ends lost 5 bases and 6 bases, in that order; junction bases with no gene match: 11. The V gene's germline CDR1 is SGHTS and CDR2 YDEGEE. This CDR3 is CASRWTGQGSREQYF. The CDR3 DNA is TGTGCCAGCAGGTGGACGGGACAGGGGAGTCGCGAGCAGTACTTC.

The chain recombines TRBV29-1 with TRBJ2-7, with a possible D match to TRBD1 (5 bases). V was cut by 4 bases and J by 3 bases, with 16 bases left in between. Germline values: CDR1 SQVTM, CDR2 ANQGSEA. This CDR3 spans 14 amino acids. CDR3 nucleotide sequence: TGCAGCGTTGGCGTCGTCGGACATATCTACGAGCAGTACTTC. It specifies CSVGVVGHIYEQYF.

V and J are TRBV5-1 and TRBJ2-6; D not resolved. This CDR3 spans 15 amino acids. The V gene's germline CDR1 is SGHRS and CDR2 YFSETQ. The V end was cut by 1 base, the J end by 6 bases, with 11 bases between. The CDR3 DNA reads as TGCGCCAGCAGCTTGTCGATAGGCGAGGCCAACGTCCTGACTTTC. Its translation is CASSLSIGEANVLTF.

The chain combines TRBV28 with TRBJ1-1, with D unresolved. V lost 10 bases to trimming and J lost 3 bases, with 12 bases between them. Germline V gives CDR1 MDHEN, CDR2 SYDVKM. CDR3 size: 12 residues. This CDR3 is CAMTMRHTEAFF. CDR3 coding DNA: TGTGCCATGACGATGAGACACACTGAAGCTTTCTTT. Together with reference TRBV28 and TRBJ1-1, the CDR3 gives the full variable domain: DVKVTQSSRYLVKRTGEKVFLECVQDMDHENMFWYRQDPGLGLRLIYFSYDVKMKEKGDIPEGYSVSREKKERFSLILESASTNQTSMYLCAMTMRHTEAFFGQGTRLTVV.

The chain carries TRBV10-3 and TRBJ1-5; weak D call: TRBD1 (5 bases). In germline, CDR1 is ENHRY, CDR2 SYGVKD. CDR3 length: 17 amino acids. V lost 3 bases, J lost 0 bases, and 15 bases lay in between. Written as DNA, the CDR3 is TGTGCCATCAGTGAATACGGGACCATTAATAGCAATCAGCCCCAGCATTTT. Translating gives CAISEYGTINSNQPQHF.

Note on this clone: This CDR3 is also generated by other DNA sequences in the sample. V and J are TRBV2 and TRBJ2-2, with a tentative D call TRBD2 (5 bases). Per germline, CDR1 SNHLY and CDR2 FYNNEI. Trimming took off 8 bases at V and 0 bases at J, with 10 bases between the two ends. This CDR3 is built from 14 residues. The CDR3 sequence is CASRAGANTGELFF. As DNA, the CDR3 is TGTGCCAGCCGCGCGGGCGCGAACACCGGGGAGCTGTTTTTT.

This clone has a handful of counts. The chain couples TRBV4-1 to TRBJ1-2, with a weak D call TRBD1 (6 bases). The CDR3 length is 16 residues. The ends were cut back, 5 bases at V and 3 bases at J, with 19 bases in the middle. Germline-derived CDR1 and CDR2 are MGHRA and YSYEKL. In nucleotides, the CDR3 is TGCGCCAGCAGCGCCGGTGGTACAGGGTCGGACTATGGCTACACCTTC. It is translated as CASSAGGTGSDYGYTF.

The chain couples TRBV18 to TRBJ2-3, with 7 bases that match TRBD2. CDR3 length equals 15 residues. Germline assignment: CDR1 KGHSH and CDR2 LQKENI. V gave up 1 base and J gave up 3 bases; unmatched junction bases: 4. CDR3 sequence (DNA): TGTGCCAGCTCACCACACGGACTAGTAACAGATACGCAGTATTTT. Translated, it gives CASSPHGLVTDTQYF.

The chain links TRBV30 to TRBJ1-4; D is possibly TRBD1 (5 bases). Germline loops: CDR1 GTSNPN, CDR2 SVGIG (reference sequence). The V end lost 7 bases, the J end lost 4 bases, and 13 bases lay between the germline ends. The CDR3 totals 13 residues. The DNA for the CDR3 is TGTGCCTCGTCGCGTAGGGGTAATGAAAAACTGTTTTTT. Translation gives CASSRRGNEKLFF.

This clone was counted a single time. The chain uses TRBV4-1 and TRBJ2-3; 11 bases fit TRBD2. Germline CDR1 MGHRA, CDR2 YSYEKL. V dropped 1 base and J dropped 7; count of bases not matched to a gene: 7. This CDR3 spans 16 amino acids. CDR3 sequence reads: CASSQVQTSGSYTQYF. Here the CDR3 DNA reads TGCGCCAGCAGCCAAGTCCAAACTAGCGGGAGCTATACGCAGTATTTT.

The chain joins TRBV11-2 to TRBJ2-5; the D call may be TRBD1 or TRBD2 (5 bases each). V dropped 1 base and J dropped 7 bases, with 13 bases sitting between them. This CDR3 region has 14 residues. Germline CDR1 reads SGHAT; CDR2 reads FQNNGV. This CDR3 reads CASSLGGTQRTQYF. In DNA, the CDR3 is TGTGCCAGCAGCTTAGGGGGGACCCAGCGGACCCAGTACTTC.

V usage is TRBV28 and J usage is TRBJ2-7, with D uncertain. The CDR3 totals 14 residues. V was trimmed by 3 bases and J by 2 bases, leaving 11 bases between them. CDR1 and CDR2 (germline): MDHEN, SYDVKM. CDR3 sequence: CASSLTTFAYEQYF. The CDR3 coding sequence is TGTGCCAGCAGTTTGACCACCTTCGCCTACGAGCAGTACTTC.

The J gene is TRBJ1-1, the V gene TRBV30; D call uncertain. V dropped 7 bases and J dropped 1 base, with 10 bases sitting between them. Germline-derived CDR1 and CDR2 are GTSNPN and SVGIG (reference sequence). The CDR3 consists of 12 residues. CDR3 sequence: CASKPRNTEAFF. The CDR3 DNA sequence: TGTGCCTCCAAACCAAGGAACACTGAAGCTTTCTTT.

A note on this clone: Other DNA sequences within the sample encode an identical CDR3. The chain combines TRBV5-1 with TRBJ2-1; D perhaps matches TRBD2 (7 bases). With 2 bases removed from V and 6 bases from J, the gap between germline ends came to 12 bases. In germline, CDR1 is SGHRS, CDR2 YFSETQ. The CDR3 spans 14 residues. The CDR3 here is CASSLGGAVNEQFF. The CDR3 DNA is TGCGCCAGCAGCTTAGGGGGGGCCGTCAATGAGCAGTTCTTC. The full variable domain, in which reference TRBV5-1 and TRBJ2-1 provide the parts outside the CDR3, is KAGVTQTPRYLIKTRGQQVTLSCSPISGHRSVSWYQQTPGQGLQFLFEYFSETQRNKGNFPGRFSGRQFSNSRSEMNVSTLELGDSALYLCASSLGGAVNEQFFGPGTRLTVL.

This chain joins TRBV7-8 and TRBJ1-6; 9 nucleotides line up with TRBD1. Germline CDR1 reads SGHVS; CDR2 reads FQNEAQ. The CDR3 is 16 amino acids. Trimming took 5 bases from V and 6 from J; bases not matched to a gene: 8. The CDR3 is CASSQRTGVVNSPLHF. The CDR3 DNA is TGTGCCAGCAGCCAGCGGACAGGGGTAGTTAATTCACCCCTCCACTTT. The variable domain in full, completed from reference TRBV7-8 and TRBJ1-6, reads GAGVSQSPRYKVAKRGQDVALRCDPISGHVSLFWYQQALGQGPEFLTYFQNEAQLDKSGLPSDRFFAERPEGSVSTLKIQRTQQEDSAVYLCASSQRTGVVNSPLHFGNGTRLTVT.

The gene calls are TRBV6-5 and TRBJ2-3, with TRBD2 matching over 12 bases. V lost 4 bases, J lost 14 bases, and 13 bases stayed unmatched. CDR1 and CDR2 (germline): MNHEY, SVGAGI. The CDR3 covers 15 residues. As DNA, the CDR3 is TGTGCCAGCAGTTCGACCCTAGCGGGAGGGAACGTAAGGTATTTT. Its translation is CASSSTLAGGNVRYF.

Remarks on this clone: Other DNA sequences of this sample code for an identical CDR3. The gene calls are TRBV6-6 and TRBJ2-7; 7 bases match TRBD1. This CDR3 is built from 15 residues. J lost 1 base, V lost 5 bases, and 8 bases had no gene match. CDR1 is MNHNY, CDR2 SVGAGI, per germline (reference sequence). The CDR3 region is CASSTTGDSSYEQYF. The CDR3 DNA sequence: TGTGCCAGCAGTACAACAGGGGACAGTTCCTACGAGCAGTACTTC.